This TCR beta chain is from a study of T cells in Graves' hyperthyroidism and ophthalmopathy. Overall study: Peripheral blood collection took place at initial diagnosis, before any treatment.

Points on this clonotype: As yet, its antigen is unknown.

Amplified TCR beta CDR3 regions came from RNA transcripts. Initially, a first-round RT-PCR of the TCR CDR3 employed the HTBI primer set. MiXCR, run by TCRdb on the multiplex PCR reads, gives a single entry per CDR3 protein. The table has under 400,000 distinct CDR3 sequences, about 20% seen once. Study conclusions and caveats: Model-based prediction identified ophthalmopathy a median 6.5 months prior to its onset. A model using 13 V-J features told ophthalmopathy apart from stable hyperthyroidism.

PBMCs were collected from a roughly 9.7 ml volume of fresh peripheral blood. This receptor was identified in a woman in her forties or fifties with Graves' hyperthyroidism. The specimen sequenced was blood.

The CDR3 DNA is TGTGCCAGCAAGGCTAGCGGGAGCGAAGAGCAGTACTTC. Protein: CASKASGSEEQYF. The J gene is TRBJ2-7, the V gene TRBV6-1; the match to TRBD2 covers 10 bases. Germline values: CDR1 MNHNS, CDR2 SASEGT. The CDR3 contains 13 residues. V dropped 7 bases and J dropped 7; count of bases not matched to a gene: 7.